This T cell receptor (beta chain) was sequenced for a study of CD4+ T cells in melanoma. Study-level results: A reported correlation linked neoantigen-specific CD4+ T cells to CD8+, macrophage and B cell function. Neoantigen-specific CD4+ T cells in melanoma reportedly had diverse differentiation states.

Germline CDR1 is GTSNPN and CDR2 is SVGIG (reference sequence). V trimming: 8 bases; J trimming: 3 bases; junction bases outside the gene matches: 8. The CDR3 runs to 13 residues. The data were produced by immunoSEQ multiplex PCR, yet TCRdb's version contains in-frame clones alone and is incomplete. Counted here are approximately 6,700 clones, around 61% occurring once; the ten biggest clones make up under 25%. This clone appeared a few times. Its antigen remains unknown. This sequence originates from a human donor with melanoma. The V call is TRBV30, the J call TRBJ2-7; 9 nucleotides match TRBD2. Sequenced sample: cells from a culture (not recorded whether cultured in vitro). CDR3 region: CALVAGGLYEQYF. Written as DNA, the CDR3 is TGTGCCCTCGTCGCGGGGGGGCTCTACGAGCAGTACTTC. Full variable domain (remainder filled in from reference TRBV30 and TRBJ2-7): SQTIHQWPATLVQPVGSPLSLECTVEGTSNPNLYWYRQAAGRGLQLLFYSVGIGQISSEVPQNLSASRPQDRQFILSSKKLLLSDSGFYLCALVAGGLYEQYFGPGTRLTVT.